This TCR beta chain stems from a study of cytomegalovirus exposure and HLA in healthy donors. Study summary: Of the donors genotyped, 300 to 500 in all, about 80% fell in the Caucasian-associated ancestry cluster.

This CDR3 comprises 16 residues. Germline values: CDR1 SGHRS, CDR2 YFSETQ. Trimming removed 0 bases from V and 5 bases from J; junction bases left unmatched: 6. PCR involved 60 Vbeta and 13 Jbeta primers. Only in-frame clones appear in the TCRdb table, and some are missing; sequencing was by immunoSEQ multiplex PCR. This sample's table reports around 75,000 clones. While unrecorded immune exposures were likely, the donors were nominally healthy when sampled. Study-wide findings and caveats: Among the sequence variants, a highly shared cluster was likely an artifact of sequencing. As immune exposure information, only CMV serostatus was available.

On this clone itself: As yet, its antigen is unknown.

The source is a boy aged 5-17 years in good health and CMV-seronegative. The chain joins TRBV5-1 to TRBJ2-5; TRBD1 matches 11 bases. What was sequenced was PBMCs. This CDR3 is CASSLGGQGGAETQYF. CDR3 nucleotides: TGCGCCAGCAGCTTGGGGGGACAGGGGGGCGCGGAGACCCAGTACTTC.